Reported below is one T cell receptor (beta chain). The source material, RNA transcripts, was used to amplify TCR beta CDR3 regions. First-round RT-PCR targeting the TCR CDR3 was performed with the HTBI primer set. A single record per CDR3 protein comes from TCRdb applying MiXCR to the multiplex PCR reads. There are roughly 250,000 distinct CDR3 sequences in the sample; approximately 14% occur only once, and 10% to 15% lies in the top ten. This entry comes from a study of T cells in Graves' hyperthyroidism and ophthalmopathy. Germline V gives CDR1 MNHNS, CDR2 SASEGT. The CDR3 totals 12 residues. V lost 8 bases to trimming and J lost 9 bases, with 17 bases between them.

The J gene is TRBJ2-7, the V gene TRBV6-1; D not certain. Specimen: blood. The receptor was derived from a woman aged 40 to 50 with Graves' hyperthyroidism that later progressed to Graves' ophthalmopathy. Here the CDR3 DNA reads TGTGCCAGCGACCCCTCGGATTATAGGCAGTACTTC. Its protein product is CASDPSDYRQYF.